This T cell receptor beta chain was sequenced in a study of cytomegalovirus exposure and HLA in healthy donors. Across the whole study: Genetic ancestry analysis placed around four fifths of the 398 donors that were genotyped in the Caucasian-associated cluster.

CDR1 is MNHEY, CDR2 SVGAGI, per germline. V lost 8 bases to trimming and J lost 5 bases, with 22 bases between them. The CDR3 spans 15 residues. This clone was detected once. The PCR contained 60 Vbeta and 13 Jbeta primers. Only in-frame clones appear in the TCRdb table, and some are missing; sequencing was by immunoSEQ multiplex PCR. Of around 190,000 clones in the sample, 65% to 90% were seen once. The chain uses TRBV6-5 and TRBJ2-7; perhaps TRBD1 as D (6 bases). The TCR sequence derives from a woman between 45 and 60 years old in good health and CMV-seronegative. The specimen was PBMCs. This CDR3 reads CASSSGGGGRNEQYF. The CDR3 bases are TGTGCCAGCTCCTCGGGTGGGGGCGGCAGAAACGAGCAGTACTTC.